Below, 3 T cell receptor beta chains from the same sample are listed, as sequenced in a study of blood T cell repertoires in COVID-19. Assay: immunoSEQ multiplex PCR; the TCRdb copy retains only in-frame clones and omits some. The repertoire holds some 380,000 clones, more than 75% seen once, with around 1.3% in the top ten. Input material: PBMCs or T cells enriched from blood (not recorded which). These receptors were obtained from a man between 25 and 39 years old who had recovered from COVID-19.

The chain employs TRBV27 and TRBJ1-3; no clear D gene. Trimming cost V 7 bases and J 1 base, with 5 bases left between them. The germline V gene encodes CDR1 MNHEY and CDR2 SMNVEV (reference sequence). The CDR3 runs to 12 residues. This CDR3 reads CASISSGNTIYF. In DNA, the CDR3 is TGTGCCAGCATCTCGTCTGGAAACACCATATATTTT.

The chain has TRBV7-8 and TRBJ1-1; maybe TRBD1 (5 bases). Trimming cost V 5 bases and J 1 base, with 11 bases left between them. The germline CDR1 and CDR2 sequences are SGHVS and FQNEAQ. The CDR3 is 14 residues long. This CDR3 reads CASSIGQANTEAFF. The CDR3 region has the DNA TGTGCCAGCAGCATCGGACAAGCGAACACTGAAGCTTTCTTT.

The chain is built from TRBV19 and TRBJ1-5; D not resolved. CDR1 and CDR2 from the germline V gene are LNHDA and SQIVND (reference sequence). The CDR3 spans 12 residues. V lost 2 bases, J lost 6 bases, and 5 bases lay in between. The CDR3 DNA is TGTGCCAGTAGTATACAGGCTCAGCCCCAGCATTTT. This encodes CASSIQAQPQHF.